This entry lists 19 T cell receptor beta chains sequenced from one sample in a study of shared clonotypes between healthy human individuals. The data were produced by immunoSEQ multiplex PCR, yet TCRdb's version contains in-frame clones alone and is incomplete. The sample lists some 1 million clones, about 74% occurring once. Specimen: memory CD4+ T cells sorted from blood. Indicated subset: CD45RA-negative fraction. Every receptor here comes from a man aged 18-30 years in good health.

The genes are TRBV6-4 and TRBJ2-3; 10 nucleotides line up with TRBD2. J lost 4 bases, V lost 4 bases, and 8 bases had no gene match. CDR1 is MRHNA and CDR2 is SNTAGT in the germline V gene. The CDR3 extends over 16 amino acids. For the CDR3, the DNA is TGTGCCAGCAGTGTAGCAAGCGGGGGGGCCTCAGATACGCAGTATTTT. Its protein product is CASSVASGGASDTQYF.

The J gene is TRBJ2-2, the V gene TRBV4-3; a weak D match, TRBD2 (5 bases). Germline V gene data show CDR1 as LGHNA and CDR2 as YSLEER. The CDR3 totals 14 residues. V lost 4 bases and J 3 bases, leaving 9 bases between the germline ends. CDR3 DNA: TGCGCCAGCAGCCTCGAGGGCTACACCGGGGAGCTGTTTTTT. It is translated as CASSLEGYTGELFF.

The chain couples TRBV30 to TRBJ1-3, with D uncertain. Between the trimmed V and J ends, which lost 4 bases and 9 bases, there was a span of 16 bases. This CDR3 is built from 13 residues. CDR1 and CDR2 (germline): GTSNPN, SVGIG (reference sequence). The CDR3 is CAWTQGSGVTIYF. The CDR3 DNA sequence: TGTGCCTGGACCCAAGGATCGGGAGTCACCATATATTTT.

The rearrangement links TRBV19 to TRBJ2-2; D might be TRBD1 (6 bases). CDR3 length equals 16 residues. V shed 2 bases and J shed 1 base, with 11 bases lying between them. Looked up from germline, CDR1 is LNHDA and CDR2 is SQIVND (reference sequence). The chain's CDR3 is CASSIPGQQNTGELFF. CDR3 DNA sequence: TGTGCCAGTAGTATACCCGGACAGCAGAACACCGGGGAGCTGTTTTTT.

This chain links TRBV6-4 with TRBJ2-1, with 8 bases matching TRBD2. V lost 5 bases to trimming and J lost 7 bases; unmatched junction nucleotides: 7. CDR1 and CDR2 (germline): MRHNA, SNTAGT. This CDR3 is built from 14 residues. CDR3 DNA: TGTGCCAGCAGTATGGAGCGGGAGTCAAATGAGCAGTTCTTC. Its protein product is CASSMERESNEQFF.

The chain uses TRBV5-6 and TRBJ1-2; D uncertain. The CDR3 has 11 amino acids. Germline V gives CDR1 SGHDT, CDR2 YYEEEE. Trimming cost V 3 bases and J 0 bases, with 0 bases left between them. As DNA, the CDR3 is TGTGCCAGCAGCTCTAACTATGGCTACACCTTC. Translating gives CASSSNYGYTF. Full variable domain (outside the CDR3, taken from reference TRBV5-6 and TRBJ1-2): DAGVTQSPTHLIKTRGQQVTLRCSPKSGHDTVSWYQQALGQGPQFIFQYYEEEERQRGNFPDRFSGHQFPNYSSELNVNALLLGDSALYLCASSSNYGYTFGSGTRLTVV.

The table lists this clone with a few counts. J is TRBJ2-7 and V is TRBV10-3; 10 positions match TRBD2. CDR1 is ENHRY, CDR2 SYGVKD, per germline. Germline trimming cut 10 bases from V and 1 base from J; bases unmatched to any gene: 4. This CDR3 is 13 amino acids long. The CDR3 spells CATGTSASYEQYF. The CDR3 coding sequence is TGTGCCACCGGGACTAGCGCTTCCTACGAGCAGTACTTC.

In this sample, this clone turned up many times. Other DNA variants within this sample encode the same CDR3. The V and J genes are TRBV29-1 and TRBJ1-1; no clear D. Germline V gives CDR1 SQVTM, CDR2 ANQGSEA. V was clipped by 3 bases and J by 5 bases, with 10 bases between them. This CDR3 has 12 amino acids. The DNA of the CDR3 is TGCAGCGTTGAGAGGAGCGGGACTGAAGCTTTCTTT. Its protein product is CSVERSGTEAFF.

This clone was counted a single time. CDR3 sequence reads: CAWSGQWGETQYF. As DNA, the CDR3 is TGTGCCTGGAGTGGTCAGTGGGGAGAGACCCAGTACTTC. The rearrangement joins TRBV30 to TRBJ2-5, with D unresolved. V lost 1 base and J lost 4, with 10 bases in between. CDR1 GTSNPN and CDR2 SVGIG come from the germline V gene (reference sequence). This CDR3 comprises 13 residues. The full variable domain, completed using reference TRBV30 and TRBJ2-5, is SQTIHQWPATLVQPVGSPLSLECTVEGTSNPNLYWYRQAAGRGLQLLFYSVGIGQISSEVPQNLSASRPQDRQFILSSKKLLLSDSGFYLCAWSGQWGETQYFGPGTRLLVL.

The J gene is TRBJ1-6, the V gene TRBV30; D possibly corresponds to TRBD1 (6 bases). Germline V CDR1 and CDR2: GTSNPN, SVGIG (reference sequence). The V and J ends lost 2 bases and 9 bases respectively, with 14 bases between them. The CDR3 runs to 14 residues. The CDR3 DNA reads TGTGCCTGGAGTTTGGGGGCGCGAAGTTCACCCCTCCACTTT. This sequence encodes CAWSLGARSSPLHF.

This chain joins TRBV7-9 and TRBJ2-5; D possibly corresponds to TRBD2 (5 bases). The V end lost 4 bases, the J end lost 2 bases, and 23 bases lay between the germline ends. Germline loops: CDR1 SEHNR, CDR2 FQNEAQ (reference sequence). This CDR3 has 18 amino acids. The CDR3, as DNA: TGTGCCAGCAGCTCTACTGCCGTTCTACGGGATGGGCAAGAGACCCAGTACTTC. Protein sequence: CASSSTAVLRDGQETQYF.

The rearrangement joins TRBV19 to TRBJ2-2, with D hard to call. With 1 base removed from V and 9 bases from J, the gap between germline ends came to 9 bases. Germline assignment: CDR1 LNHDA and CDR2 SQIVND (reference sequence). The CDR3 sequence is 13 residues long. CDR3 sequence (DNA): TGTGCCAGTAGTATAGGTGTGGGTAGGGAGCTGTTTTTT. It translates to CASSIGVGRELFF.

This chain uses TRBV7-9 with TRBJ2-5, with a possible D match to TRBD1 (7 bases). Per germline, CDR1 SEHNR and CDR2 FQNEAQ (reference sequence). The CDR3 is made up of 14 amino acids. Trimming took 3 bases from V and 3 from J, leaving 11 bases between them. The CDR3 is CASSFQGGKETQYF. In nucleotides, the CDR3 is TGTGCCAGCAGCTTTCAGGGGGGTAAAGAGACCCAGTACTTC.

This clone has just a few counts. The chain carries TRBV19 and TRBJ2-1; 9 nucleotides line up with TRBD2. The ends lost 6 bases at V and 3 bases at J; junction bases unmatched: 15. This CDR3 is 18 amino acids long. Germline values: CDR1 LNHDA, CDR2 SQIVND (reference sequence). The CDR3 DNA reads as TGTGCCAGTAGATTCTCCTCGGCGGCAGCGGGAGGCTACAATGAGCAGTTCTTC. This translates into CASRFSSAAAGGYNEQFF.

This clone was seen only a few times. The rearrangement links TRBV12-5 to TRBJ1-5, with D maybe TRBD1 (5 bases). V lost 0 bases, J lost 5 bases, and 26 bases lay in between. This CDR3 is built from 20 residues. Per the germline V gene, CDR1 is LGHNT and CDR2 is FRNRAP. CDR3 protein: CASGLVQRGLRPLQDQPQHF. The CDR3 coding sequence is TGTGCTAGTGGTTTGGTACAGCGGGGCCTCCGACCATTGCAAGATCAGCCCCAGCATTTT.

The CDR3, as DNA: TGTGCCAGCAGCTTAGGCCGCCGAAAAACTAGAACCGGGGAGCTGTTTTTT. Residues: CASSLGRRKTRTGELFF. The chain employs TRBV7-8 and TRBJ2-2, with D tentatively TRBD2 (5 bases). This CDR3 spans 17 amino acids. CDR1 is SGHVS and CDR2 is FQNEAQ in the germline V gene. The ends were cut back, 1 base at V and 5 bases at J, with 17 bases in the middle.

This chain uses TRBV27 with TRBJ1-1; no definite D call. The CDR3 runs to 13 residues. Germline CDR1 is MNHEY and CDR2 is SMNVEV (reference sequence). Trimming took 5 bases from V and 5 from J, leaving 12 bases between them. DNA for the CDR3: TGTGCCAGCAGTCCCATCTCTGGGACTGAAGCTTTCTTT. This gives the protein CASSPISGTEAFF.

This clone has more than one count but fewer than ten. The CDR3 is CAWRLLAGGTSTDTQYF. The DNA for the CDR3 is TGTGCCTGGAGGCTGCTAGCGGGGGGCACTAGCACAGATACGCAGTATTTT. This sequence joins TRBV30 and TRBJ2-3; 11 nucleotides line up with TRBD2. The CDR3 covers 17 residues. CDR1 and CDR2 from the germline V gene are GTSNPN and SVGIG (reference sequence). After removal of 3 bases from V and 0 bases from J, the junction contained 8 bases not matched to a gene.

This chain connects TRBV20-1 to TRBJ1-1; D uncertain. The CDR3 spans 11 residues. CDR1 and CDR2 (germline): DFQATT, SNEGSKA (reference sequence). V lost 0 bases and J lost 8, with 7 bases in between. The CDR3 region is CSARERGEAFF. The CDR3 bases are TGCAGTGCTAGAGAACGGGGAGAAGCTTTCTTT.